This TCR beta chain is from a study of T cell responses to AZD1222 COVID-19 vaccine. Study-wide background: Pooling was applied to second doses at about 4 or about 12 weeks. Study results and limitations: Researchers report vaccine-associated CD4 TCRs spanning spike, with dominance at 160-218 and 743-854. Baseline testing showed seropositivity in only six or seven AZD1222 recipients.

Only in-frame clones appear in the TCRdb table, and some are missing; sequencing was by immunoSEQ multiplex PCR. The table shows 150,000 to 200,000 clones, with around 93% occurring only once. Notes on this clone: Its target is not known.

CDR3 length equals 18 residues. Trimming cost V 3 bases and J 1 base; bases outside gene matches: 6. Per germline, CDR1 LNHDA and CDR2 SQIVND (reference sequence). Specimen: peripheral blood, collected on day 0 of AZD1222 vaccination. The sequence was obtained from an adult in good health. The chain has TRBV19 and TRBJ2-2; 12 bases map to TRBD2. The CDR3 coding sequence is TGTGCCAGTAGTATTCTATCGACTAGCGGGGGGAACACCGGGGAGCTGTTTTTT. Translated, it gives CASSILSTSGGNTGELFF.